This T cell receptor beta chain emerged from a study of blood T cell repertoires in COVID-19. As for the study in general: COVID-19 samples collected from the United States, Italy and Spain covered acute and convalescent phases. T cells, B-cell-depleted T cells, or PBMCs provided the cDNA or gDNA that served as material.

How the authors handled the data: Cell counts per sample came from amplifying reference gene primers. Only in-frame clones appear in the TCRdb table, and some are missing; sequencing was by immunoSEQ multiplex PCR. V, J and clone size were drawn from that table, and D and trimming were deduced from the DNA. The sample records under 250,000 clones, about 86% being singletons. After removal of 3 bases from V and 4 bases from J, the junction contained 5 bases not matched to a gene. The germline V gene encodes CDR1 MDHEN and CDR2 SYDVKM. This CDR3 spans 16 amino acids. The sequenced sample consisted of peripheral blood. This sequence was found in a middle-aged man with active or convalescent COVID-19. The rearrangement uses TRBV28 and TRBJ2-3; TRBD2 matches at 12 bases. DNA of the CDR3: TGTGCCAGCAGTTTCCTAGCGGGGGGGTGGTCAGATACGCAGTATTTT. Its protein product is CASSFLAGGWSDTQYF.